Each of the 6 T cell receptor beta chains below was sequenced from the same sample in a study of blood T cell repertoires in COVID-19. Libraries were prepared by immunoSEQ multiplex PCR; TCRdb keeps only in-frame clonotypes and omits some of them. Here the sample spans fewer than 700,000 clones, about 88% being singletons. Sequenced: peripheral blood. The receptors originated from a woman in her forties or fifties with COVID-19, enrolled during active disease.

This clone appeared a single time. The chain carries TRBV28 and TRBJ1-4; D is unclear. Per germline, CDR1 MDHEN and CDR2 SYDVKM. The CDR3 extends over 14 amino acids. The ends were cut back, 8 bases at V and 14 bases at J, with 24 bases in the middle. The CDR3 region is CASLTPRSNWRLFF. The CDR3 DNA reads TGTGCCAGCCTAACTCCGAGGTCTAATTGGCGGCTGTTTTTT.

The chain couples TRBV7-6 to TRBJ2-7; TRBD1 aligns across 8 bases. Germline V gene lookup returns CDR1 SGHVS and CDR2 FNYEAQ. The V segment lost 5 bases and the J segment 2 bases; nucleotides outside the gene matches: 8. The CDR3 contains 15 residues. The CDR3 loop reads CASSHTTGATYEQYF. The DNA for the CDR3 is TGTGCCAGCAGCCATACGACAGGGGCCACCTACGAGCAGTACTTC.

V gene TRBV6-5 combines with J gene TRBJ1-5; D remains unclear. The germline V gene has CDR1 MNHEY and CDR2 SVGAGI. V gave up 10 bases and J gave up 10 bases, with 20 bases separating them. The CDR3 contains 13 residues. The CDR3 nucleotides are TGTGCCATCTCATCTACCGAGGAGGTCCCCCAGCATTTT. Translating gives CAISSTEEVPQHF.

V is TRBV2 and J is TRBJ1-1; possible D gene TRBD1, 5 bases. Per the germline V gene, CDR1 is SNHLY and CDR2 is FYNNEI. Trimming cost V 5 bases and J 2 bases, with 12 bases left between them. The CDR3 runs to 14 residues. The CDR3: CASSFPGTNTEAFF. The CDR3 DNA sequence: TGTGCCAGCAGTTTCCCCGGGACTAACACTGAAGCTTTCTTT.

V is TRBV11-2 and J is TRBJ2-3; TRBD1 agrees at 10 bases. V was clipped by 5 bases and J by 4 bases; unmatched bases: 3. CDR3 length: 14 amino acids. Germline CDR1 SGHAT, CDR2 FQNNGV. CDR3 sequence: CASSAGTGADTQYF. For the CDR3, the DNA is TGTGCCAGCAGCGCCGGGACAGGGGCAGATACGCAGTATTTT.

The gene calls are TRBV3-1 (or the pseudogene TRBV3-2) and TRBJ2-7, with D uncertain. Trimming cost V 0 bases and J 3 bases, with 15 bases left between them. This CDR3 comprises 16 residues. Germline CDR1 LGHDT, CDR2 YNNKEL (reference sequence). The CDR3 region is CASSQDSPAYDYEQYF. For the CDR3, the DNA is TGTGCCAGCAGCCAAGATAGCCCGGCCTATGACTACGAGCAGTACTTC.